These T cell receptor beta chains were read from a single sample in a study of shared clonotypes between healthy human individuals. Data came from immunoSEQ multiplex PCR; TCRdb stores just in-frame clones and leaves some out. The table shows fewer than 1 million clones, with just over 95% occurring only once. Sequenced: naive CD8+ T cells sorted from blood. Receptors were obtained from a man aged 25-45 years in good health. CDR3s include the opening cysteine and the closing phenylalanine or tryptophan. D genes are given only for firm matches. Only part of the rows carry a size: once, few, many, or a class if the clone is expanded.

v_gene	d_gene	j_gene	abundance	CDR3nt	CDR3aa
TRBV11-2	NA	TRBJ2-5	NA	TGTGCCAGCAGCTTACTCTCCGCCAGGGACCAGTACTTC	CASSLLSARDQYF
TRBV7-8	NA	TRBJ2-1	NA	TGTGCCAGCAGCTCCCTAGTGGGGGTAGAGCAGTTCTTC	CASSSLVGVEQFF
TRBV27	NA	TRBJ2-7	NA	TGTGCCAGCAGTTTACTCCGGGACACTACCTACGAGCAGTACTTC	CASSLLRDTTYEQYF
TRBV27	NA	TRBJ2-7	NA	TGTGCCAGCAGACCTTCAGGGTTCTACTACGAGCAGTACTTC	CASRPSGFYYEQYF
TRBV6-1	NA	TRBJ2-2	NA	TGTGCCAGCAGTATGCGCACCGGGGAGCTGTTTTTT	CASSMRTGELFF
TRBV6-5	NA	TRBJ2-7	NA	TGTGCCAGCAGTTACTCGAATGCAGCCTACGAGCAGTACTTC	CASSYSNAAYEQYF
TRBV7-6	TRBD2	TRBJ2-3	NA	TGTGCCAGCAGCTTCGGGGGGGCCCCTTCCTACACAGATACGCAGTATTTT	CASSFGGAPSYTDTQYF
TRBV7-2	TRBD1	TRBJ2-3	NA	TGTGCCAGCAGCTTTGTGACAGGGTACACAGATACGCAGTATTTT	CASSFVTGYTDTQYF
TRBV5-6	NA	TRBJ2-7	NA	TGTGCCAGCAGCTTGGTCGGGAAGGAAGGCGAGCAGTACTTC	CASSLVGKEGEQYF
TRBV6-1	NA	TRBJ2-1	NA	TGTGCCAGCAGTGCCTTTCGGGATTACAATGAGCAGTTCTTC	CASSAFRDYNEQFF
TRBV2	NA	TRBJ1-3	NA	TGTGCCAGCAGTCCGAGCTCTGGAAACACCATATATTTT	CASSPSSGNTIYF
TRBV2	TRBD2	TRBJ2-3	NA	TGTGCCAGCAGCGTACTGGCGGGAGTTGGCACAGATACGCAGTATTTT	CASSVLAGVGTDTQYF
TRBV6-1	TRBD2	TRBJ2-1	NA	TGTGCCACCAAAGCGGGATACAGCTCCTACAATGAGCAGTTCTTC	CATKAGYSSYNEQFF
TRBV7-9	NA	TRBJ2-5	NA	TGTGCCAGCAGCTCGGAGGGAGAGACCCAGTACTTC	CASSSEGETQYF
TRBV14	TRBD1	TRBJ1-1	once	TGTGCCAGCAGCCCGACAGGGGAGTATGAAGCTTTCTTT	CASSPTGEYEAFF
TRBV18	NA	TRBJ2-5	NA	TGTGCCAGCTCACCAGACGTTGGCGAAGAGACCCAGTACTTC	CASSPDVGEETQYF
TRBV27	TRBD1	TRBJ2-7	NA	TGTGCCAGCAGTTTATACAGGGGAAGCTACGAGCAGTACTTC	CASSLYRGSYEQYF
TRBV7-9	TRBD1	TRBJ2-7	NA	TGTGCCAGCAGCCCAGGGGGACAGGGGCCGGCCTACGAGCAGTACTTC	CASSPGGQGPAYEQYF